Here is one T cell receptor beta chain with its context. The germline CDR1 and CDR2 sequences are KGHSH and LQKENI. V lost 3 bases to trimming and J lost 4 bases; unmatched junction nucleotides: 5. There are 16 residues in the CDR3. These data come from a study of blood T cell repertoires in COVID-19. The method was immunoSEQ multiplex PCR; TCRdb's version includes in-frame clones alone and lacks a portion of them. The table includes 390,000 or so clones, roughly 89% detected once. Cohorts were assigned according to the clinical history that participants reported. This receptor was obtained from a woman aged 45 to 65 who had recovered from COVID-19. Sequencing was done on a sample of PBMCs or T cells enriched from blood (not recorded which). V and J are TRBV18 and TRBJ2-1; 11 bases map to TRBD2. The CDR3 DNA follows: TGTGCCAGCTCACCTTTTAGCGGGGGGGCTTACAATGAGCAGTTCTTC. Amino acid sequence: CASSPFSGGAYNEQFF.